This is a list of T cell receptor beta chains from one sample in a study of human T cells and chemical hapten exposure. TCRdb re-analysed the 5' RACE reads in MiXCR, keeping a single row per CDR3 protein. The sample has 81,000 or so distinct CDR3 sequences, 6% to 8.5% seen once. The receptor source for this set is a male donor in good health. The CDR3 runs from the conserved cysteine through the conserved F or W. D genes are given only for firm matches. The listing skips clone size in some rows; elsewhere it reads once, few, many or a size class.

V: TRBV12-3/TRBV12-4
size: -
J: TRBJ2-5
D: -
DNA: TGTGCCAGCAGTTTAGCGGGACCGTACGGGACCCAGTACTTC
CDR3: CASSLAGPYGTQYF

V: TRBV20-1
size: few
J: TRBJ2-3
D: -
DNA: TGCAGTTCCCGGGACCGATTCACAGATACGCAGTATTTT
CDR3: CSSRDRFTDTQYF

V: TRBV7-9
size: -
J: TRBJ2-1
D: TRBD2
DNA: TGTGCCAGCAGCCCTCAGAAGCCAGCGGGAGGGCACGCCTACAATGAGCAGTTCTTC
CDR3: CASSPQKPAGGHAYNEQFF

V: TRBV29-1
size: -
J: TRBJ1-1
D: -
DNA: TGCAGCGTTGGGGAAGGCACTGAAGCTTTCTTT
CDR3: CSVGEGTEAFF

V: TRBV4-3
size: many
J: TRBJ2-1
D: TRBD2
DNA: TGCGCCAGCAGCCCTACGCGGGCTAGCGGGGGGGCTGGGTACAATGAGCAGTTCTTC
CDR3: CASSPTRASGGAGYNEQFF

V: TRBV28
size: many
J: TRBJ2-7
D: -
DNA: TGTGCCAGCAGACCGACAGGTACCTCCTACGAGCAGTACTTC
CDR3: CASRPTGTSYEQYF

V: TRBV29-1
size: -
J: TRBJ2-2
D: -
DNA: TGCAGCGTTGGACAATCGAACACCGGGGAGCTGTTTTTT
CDR3: CSVGQSNTGELFF

V: TRBV20-1
size: many
J: TRBJ2-5
D: -
DNA: TGCAGTGCTCCCGACTTAGGAGAGACCCAGTACTTC
CDR3: CSAPDLGETQYF

V: TRBV6-2/TRBV6-3
size: many
J: TRBJ2-2
D: -
DNA: TGTGCCAGCATCCCCGTTAGCGCGAACACCGGGGAGCTGTTTTTT
CDR3: CASIPVSANTGELFF

V: TRBV30
size: -
J: TRBJ1-1
D: TRBD1
DNA: TGTGCCTGGAGTGGTGGTCAGGGGGCGTGGAGCACTGAAGCTTTCTTT
CDR3: CAWSGGQGAWSTEAFF

V: TRBV5-5
size: -
J: TRBJ2-1
D: -
DNA: TGTGCCAGCAGCCCATGGCAAACCTACAATGAGCAGTTCTTC
CDR3: CASSPWQTYNEQFF

V: TRBV18
size: -
J: TRBJ1-2
D: TRBD1
DNA: TGTGCCACCGGGACGGACAGGGCCTATGGCTACACCTTC
CDR3: CATGTDRAYGYTF

V: TRBV20-1
size: few
J: TRBJ2-5
D: -
DNA: TGCAGTGCTAGAGCAGAGTGGTTTGGACAGGGACTACATTCTCAAGAGACCCAGTACTTC
CDR3: CSARAEWFGQGLHSQETQYF

V: TRBV29-1
size: many
J: TRBJ2-5
D: TRBD2
DNA: TGCAGCGTAAGCGGGACTTCGTTAGAGACCCAGTACTTC
CDR3: CSVSGTSLETQYF

V: TRBV7-6
size: few
J: TRBJ2-7
D: -
DNA: TGTGCCAGCAGCTTAGGGGGCAACTCCTACGAGCAGTACTTC
CDR3: CASSLGGNSYEQYF

V: TRBV6-5
size: -
J: TRBJ1-6
D: TRBD1
DNA: TGTGCCAGCAGTTCCACAGGGGTGAGGGGATCACCCCTCCACTTT
CDR3: CASSSTGVRGSPLHF

V: TRBV28
size: -
J: TRBJ2-5
D: -
DNA: TGTGCCAGCAGTACACCCGCGTCCCAAGAGACCCAGTACTTC
CDR3: CASSTPASQETQYF

V: TRBV24-1
size: many
J: TRBJ2-2
D: -
DNA: TGTGCCACCAGGGGCCCGACCGGGGAGCTGTTTTTT
CDR3: CATRGPTGELFF

V: TRBV12-3/TRBV12-4
size: -
J: TRBJ1-5
D: -
DNA: TGTGCCAGCAGTTTACTTGCCAGTGATCAGCCCCAGCATTTT
CDR3: CASSLLASDQPQHF

V: TRBV18
size: -
J: TRBJ1-1
D: TRBD1
DNA: TGTGCCAGCTTCTCCCTCCACAGGGGCAGCACTGAAGCTTTCTTT
CDR3: CASFSLHRGSTEAFF

V: TRBV5-6
size: -
J: TRBJ2-1
D: -
DNA: TGTGCCAGCAGCTCGCCGGGAAACAATGAGCAGTTCTTC
CDR3: CASSSPGNNEQFF

V: TRBV5-4
size: few
J: TRBJ1-1
D: -
DNA: TGTGCCAGCAGCTTGGCCGGGCCAAACACTGAAGCTTTCTTT
CDR3: CASSLAGPNTEAFF

V: TRBV27
size: few
J: TRBJ1-4
D: TRBD1
DNA: TGTGCCAGCAGTTCGGACAGGGGGCGTGAAAAACTGTTTTTT
CDR3: CASSSDRGREKLFF

V: TRBV12-3/TRBV12-4
size: many
J: TRBJ2-1
D: -
DNA: TGTGCCAGCAGTTTAGGGACGACAGGGAGGTACAATGAGCAGTTCTTC
CDR3: CASSLGTTGRYNEQFF

V: TRBV7-9
size: -
J: TRBJ2-3
D: -
DNA: TGTGCCAGCAGCTCCCCGGGCACAGATACGCAGTATTTT
CDR3: CASSSPGTDTQYF

V: TRBV7-9
size: -
J: TRBJ1-1
D: -
DNA: TGTGCCAGCAGCCCCCCTTCGGCAGAAGCTTTCTTT
CDR3: CASSPPSAEAFF

V: TRBV10-3
size: -
J: TRBJ2-3
D: TRBD2
DNA: TGTGCCACTGGACCGGGACTAGCGGGAGGTACAGATACGCAGTATTTT
CDR3: CATGPGLAGGTDTQYF

V: TRBV30
size: few
J: TRBJ2-7
D: -
DNA: TGTGCCTGGAGTAGGGCAAGTACCCTCCAGAGGTACTTC
CDR3: CAWSRASTLQRYF

V: TRBV20-1
size: many
J: TRBJ2-7
D: TRBD1
DNA: TGCAGTGCTTCACCCCCGACAGGGAATTACGAGCAGTACTTC
CDR3: CSASPPTGNYEQYF

V: TRBV6-5
size: many
J: TRBJ1-4
D: -
DNA: TGTGCCAGCAGTTACTCCGGCCAGACAACTAATGAAAAACTGTTTTTT
CDR3: CASSYSGQTTNEKLFF

V: TRBV12-3/TRBV12-4
size: few
J: TRBJ1-1
D: TRBD1
DNA: TGTGCCAGCAGTTTAGTCGCCTCAGGGGGAAAAGCTTTCTTT
CDR3: CASSLVASGGKAFF

V: TRBV5-4
size: -
J: TRBJ1-3
D: -
DNA: TGTGCCAGCAGCTTGGGCGATCTCTCTGGAAACACCATATATTTT
CDR3: CASSLGDLSGNTIYF

V: TRBV7-8
size: many
J: TRBJ2-1
D: -
DNA: TGTGCCAGCAGCCTTCGACGGTATGAGCAGTTCTTC
CDR3: CASSLRRYEQFF

V: TRBV20-1
size: few
J: TRBJ1-4
D: TRBD1
DNA: TGCAGTGCTAGAGAAGACAGGGCCCACGGTTTCACTAATGAAAAACTGTTTTTT
CDR3: CSAREDRAHGFTNEKLFF

V: TRBV30
size: -
J: TRBJ2-7
D: -
DNA: TGTGCCTGGAGGTCACCAGGGGCGATTTACGAGCAGTACTTC
CDR3: CAWRSPGAIYEQYF

V: TRBV10-1
size: many
J: TRBJ2-3
D: TRBD2
DNA: TGCGCCAGCAGGCCTAGCGGGAGTACAGATACGCAGTATTTT
CDR3: CASRPSGSTDTQYF

V: TRBV10-3
size: few
J: TRBJ2-3
D: TRBD2
DNA: TGTGCCATCGAAAGCGGGGCTAGCACAGATACGCAGTATTTT
CDR3: CAIESGASTDTQYF

V: TRBV29-1
size: many
J: TRBJ2-7
D: TRBD1
DNA: TGCAGCGTTTACGCCGGGACAGGGAACGAGCAGTACTTC
CDR3: CSVYAGTGNEQYF

V: TRBV20-1
size: few
J: TRBJ2-3
D: -
DNA: TGCAGTGCTAAGATAGCAAGCATCATGGATACGCAGTATTTT
CDR3: CSAKIASIMDTQYF

V: TRBV4-1
size: many
J: TRBJ2-7
D: -
DNA: TGCGCCAGCAGCCATGACGGGGCGGAGGCCAACTACGAGCAGTACTTC
CDR3: CASSHDGAEANYEQYF

V: TRBV20-1
size: many
J: TRBJ2-2
D: TRBD1
DNA: TGCAGTGCTAGGCAAGAGACAGGGACCACCGGGGAGCTGTTTTTT
CDR3: CSARQETGTTGELFF

V: TRBV5-1
size: few
J: TRBJ1-1
D: TRBD1
DNA: TGCGCCAGCAGCTCCGAGACAGGGGGCCACACTGAAGCTTTCTTT
CDR3: CASSSETGGHTEAFF

V: TRBV18
size: -
J: TRBJ2-5
D: -
DNA: TGTGCCAGCTCACCGCAGTGGCAAGAGACCCAGTACTTC
CDR3: CASSPQWQETQYF

V: TRBV13
size: few
J: TRBJ2-1
D: TRBD2
DNA: TGTGCCAGCAGCCCCGGACTAGCGGAGGGGACTGAGCAGTTCTTC
CDR3: CASSPGLAEGTEQFF

V: TRBV2
size: many
J: TRBJ2-3
D: TRBD2
DNA: TGTGCCAGCAGGCATAGCGGGGGGGCCTATGGCACAGATACGCAGTATTTT
CDR3: CASRHSGGAYGTDTQYF

V: TRBV2
size: few
J: TRBJ1-5
D: -
DNA: TGTGCCAGCAGTGAAGGGGCAGGGAGGAAGCCCCAGCATTTT
CDR3: CASSEGAGRKPQHF